This TCR beta chain stems from a study of T cells after yellow fever vaccination. The CDR3 consists of 12 residues. Trimming shortened V by 2 bases and J by 3 bases, and 2 bases separated the two germline ends. The germline V gene encodes CDR1 KGHSH and CDR2 LQKENI. Making TCR cDNA involved 5'RACE template switching, which added UMIs and a universal primer site. In TCRdb, the 5' RACE reads were re-called with MiXCR into one record per CDR3 protein. This table holds roughly 310,000 distinct CDR3 sequences, 8.7% found once. This TCR was sampled from a man aged 18 to 30 who received the YFV17D yellow fever vaccine. Sequencing was performed on PBMCs, taken on the day of the first yellow fever vaccination. The chain uses TRBV18 and TRBJ1-5; D is unclear. The CDR3 loop reads CASSPVNQPQHF. The CDR3 coding sequence is TGTGCCAGCTCACCAGTCAATCAGCCCCAGCATTTT. Based on the CDR3 plus reference TRBV18 and TRBJ1-5, the full variable domain is NAGVMQNPRHLVRRRGQEARLRCSPMKGHSHVYWYRQLPEEGLKFMVYLQKENIIDESGMPKERFSAEFPKEGPSILRIQQVVRGDSAAYFCASSPVNQPQHFGDGTRLSIL.